These 15 T cell receptor beta chains came from one sample sequenced in a study of blood T cells in healthy people across ages. The authors ran a second PCR of about 7 to 12 cycles using a sample-barcoded 5' primer and a J-beta primer mix. TCRdb reprocessed the 5' RACE reads with MiXCR, giving one entry per CDR3 protein. The sample has roughly 680,000 distinct CDR3 sequences; about 51% are singletons. Sequenced input: blood. The receptors shown here come from a woman of 80 years or more in good health.

Many counts were recorded for this clonotype. This chain links TRBV4-2 with TRBJ2-1, with 8 bases lining up with TRBD2. The CDR3 has 15 amino acids. Unmatched junction bases numbered 3, after V lost 1 base and J lost 4 bases. Per the germline V gene, CDR1 is LGHNA and CDR2 is YNFKEQ. CDR3 loop: CASSQAGGEYNEQFF. The CDR3 nucleotides are TGTGCCAGCAGCCAAGCGGGGGGGGAATACAATGAGCAGTTCTTC.

The chain has TRBV25-1 and TRBJ2-6; 8 bases align to TRBD1. Germline-derived CDR1 and CDR2 are MGHDK and SYGVNS. With V trimmed by 5 bases and J by 6 bases, 3 bases remained unmatched. This CDR3 comprises 14 residues. The CDR3 sequence is CASSRTGLANVLTF. The DNA for the CDR3 is TGTGCCAGCAGTCGGACAGGGTTGGCCAACGTCCTGACTTTC.

The rearrangement links TRBV25-1 to TRBJ2-5; D uncertain. Germline CDR1 is MGHDK and CDR2 is SYGVNS. Trimming removed 7 bases at V and 7 bases at J, with 10 bases between. This CDR3 contains 11 residues. CDR3 sequence (DNA): TGTGCCAGCACCCGAGACGGGACCCAGTACTTC. It specifies CASTRDGTQYF.

This chain connects TRBV27 to TRBJ2-2; no clear D. The ends were cut back, 7 bases at V and 3 bases at J, with 9 bases in the middle. This CDR3 has 13 amino acids. Looked up from germline, CDR1 is MNHEY and CDR2 is SMNVEV (reference sequence). The DNA of the CDR3 is TGTGCCAGCAAGAAATCATACACCGGGGAGCTGTTTTTT. Its translation: CASKKSYTGELFF.

In nucleotides, the CDR3 is TGTGCCAGTGCCTCGGGCGGAGGAGGAAACTCACCCCTCCACTTT. Residues: CASASGGGGNSPLHF. The V and J genes are TRBV19 and TRBJ1-6; D remains ambiguous. CDR1 is LNHDA and CDR2 is SQIVND in the germline V gene (reference sequence). CDR3 length: 15 amino acids. The V end lost 8 bases, the J end lost 10 bases, and 21 bases lay between the germline ends.

The V gene is TRBV20-1, the J gene TRBJ1-2, with D unresolved. V was clipped by 6 bases and J by 5 bases, with 10 bases between them. Germline V gene data show CDR1 as DFQATT and CDR2 as SNEGSKA (reference sequence). This CDR3 comprises 11 residues. As DNA, the CDR3 is TGCAGTGCCAGGCGGCAGTATGGCTACACCTTC. Translation: CSARRQYGYTF.

This rearrangement joins TRBV3-1 to TRBJ2-1; 7 bases agree with TRBD1. This CDR3 spans 16 amino acids. J was trimmed by 4 bases and V by 4 bases; bases with no gene match: 10. In germline, CDR1 is LGHDT, CDR2 YNNKEL (reference sequence). CDR3 nucleotide sequence: TGTGCCAGCAGCCGGGGACGCGGACAGGCATACAATGAGCAGTTCTTC. Its translation is CASSRGRGQAYNEQFF.

Comment on this clonotype: A much larger clone lies one base from this, so it may be a read error. This chain links TRBV5-1 with TRBJ2-1; D is perhaps TRBD1 (6 bases). This CDR3 comprises 16 residues. CDR1 and CDR2 (germline): SGHRS, YFSETQ. The DNA for the CDR3 is TGCGCCAGCAGCCGCCAGGCGGACAGATACTACAATGAGCGGTTCTTC. Its protein product is CASSRQADRYYNERFF.

On this clonotype itself: Just one base apart from a much larger clone, this may be a read error. V is TRBV5-1 and J is TRBJ2-7; TRBD1 aligns across 7 bases. CDR3 length: 12 amino acids. The junction had 3 bases not matched to a gene; V was cut back by 2 bases and J by 7 bases. CDR1 SGHRS and CDR2 YFSETQ come from the germline V gene. CDR3 region: CASSFIQGEQYF. The CDR3 region has the DNA TGCGCCAGCAGCTTCATACAGGGGGAGCAGTACTTC.

This clonotype was seen many times. This chain's CDR3 is CASSLTSFSYEQYF. Here the CDR3 DNA reads TGCGCCAGCAGCTTGACGAGCTTCTCCTACGAGCAGTACTTC. This chain connects TRBV5-1 to TRBJ2-7; D gene ambiguous. The V end was cut by 1 base, the J end by 0 bases, with 8 bases between. The CDR3 covers 14 residues. CDR1 is SGHRS, CDR2 YFSETQ, per germline.

In its sample, this clonotype was seen many times. V and J are TRBV20-1 and TRBJ2-1, with 9 bases aligning to TRBD2. The CDR3 spans 16 residues. Germline V gene data show CDR1 as DFQATT and CDR2 as SNEGSKA (reference sequence). The V segment lost 0 bases and the J segment 2 bases; nucleotides outside the gene matches: 5. This CDR3 is CSARDSASGTYNEQFF. In DNA, the CDR3 is TGCAGTGCTAGAGATTCAGCTAGCGGGACCTACAATGAGCAGTTCTTC.

Turning to this clonotype: A read error may produce the germline difference seen at one junction end. This sequence joins TRBV2 and TRBJ1-1; D is unresolved. CDR3 length: 12 residues. The germline V gene encodes CDR1 SNHLY and CDR2 FYNNEI. This CDR3 is CASGEEGGEAFF. CDR3 sequence (DNA): TGTGCCAGCGGTGAAGAGGGAGGTGAAGCTTTCTTT.

This clonotype occurred many times. V and J are TRBV28 and TRBJ2-1; tentatively, D is TRBD1 (6 bases). The CDR3 contains 15 residues. Germline V lookup: CDR1 MDHEN, CDR2 SYDVKM. Trimming left V 5 bases short and J 10 bases short, with 21 bases between. The CDR3 nucleotides are TGTGCCAGCAGTCCCCCGAACAGGGCGCTGAGGGAGCAGTTCTTC. It encodes CASSPPNRALREQFF.

This clonotype has a single count. This could be a read error, since a much larger clone is one nucleotide away. The chain joins TRBV29-1 to TRBJ2-5; TRBD2 is a possible D gene (5 bases). Germline V gene sequence: CDR1 SQVTM, CDR2 ANQGSEA. The CDR3 contains 16 residues. V lost 1 base, J lost 11 bases, and 26 bases lay in between. DNA for the CDR3: TGCAGCGTTGAAGGGGCTAGTTTGACCGACTACAATGAGCAGTACTTC. Residues: CSVEGASLTDYNEQYF. The full variable domain, in which reference TRBV29-1 and TRBJ2-5 provide the parts outside the CDR3, is SAVISQKPSRDICQRGTSLTIQCQVDSQVTMMFWYRQQPGQSLTLIATANQGSEATYESGFVIDKFPISRPNLTFSTLTVSNMSPEDSSIYLCSVEGASLTDYNEQYFGPGTRLLVL.

Details on this clonotype: Since a much larger clone is just one base distant, this may be a read error. This chain uses TRBV3-1 with TRBJ2-1; D unclear. Germline-derived CDR1 and CDR2 are LGHDT and YNNKEL (reference sequence). Trimming removed 4 bases from V and 0 bases from J, with 16 bases in between. The CDR3 is 17 residues long. CDR3 in amino acids: CASSPFWRRSSYNEQFF. CDR3 DNA: TGTGCCAGCAGCCCATTCTGGAGACGGAGCTCCTACAATGAGCAGTTCTTC.